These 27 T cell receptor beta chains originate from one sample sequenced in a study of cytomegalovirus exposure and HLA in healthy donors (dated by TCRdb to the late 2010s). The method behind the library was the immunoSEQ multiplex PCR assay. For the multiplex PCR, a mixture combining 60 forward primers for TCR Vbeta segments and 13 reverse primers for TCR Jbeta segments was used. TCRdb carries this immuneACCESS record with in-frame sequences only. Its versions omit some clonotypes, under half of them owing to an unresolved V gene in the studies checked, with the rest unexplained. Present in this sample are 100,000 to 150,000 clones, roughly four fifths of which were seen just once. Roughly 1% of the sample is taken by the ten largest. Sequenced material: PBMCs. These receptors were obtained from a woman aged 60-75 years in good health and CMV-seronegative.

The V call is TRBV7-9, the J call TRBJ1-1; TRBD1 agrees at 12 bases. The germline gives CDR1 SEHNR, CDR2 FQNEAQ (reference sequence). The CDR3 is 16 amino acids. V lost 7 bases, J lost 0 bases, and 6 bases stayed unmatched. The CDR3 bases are TGTGCCAGCATCCACGGGACAGGGGGCCTGAACACTGAAGCTTTCTTT. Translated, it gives CASIHGTGGLNTEAFF.

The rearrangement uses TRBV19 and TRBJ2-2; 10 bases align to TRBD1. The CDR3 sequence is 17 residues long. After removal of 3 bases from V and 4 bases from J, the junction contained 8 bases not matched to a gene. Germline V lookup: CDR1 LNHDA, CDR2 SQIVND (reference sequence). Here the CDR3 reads CASSISGTGELTGELFF. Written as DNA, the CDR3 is TGTGCCAGTAGTATCTCCGGGACAGGGGAACTCACCGGGGAGCTGTTTTTT.

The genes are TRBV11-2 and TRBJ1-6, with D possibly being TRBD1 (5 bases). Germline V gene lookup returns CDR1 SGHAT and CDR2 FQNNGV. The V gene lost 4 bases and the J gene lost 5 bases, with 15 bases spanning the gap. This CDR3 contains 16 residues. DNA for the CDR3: TGTGCCAGCAGCTCTTTGGGGGGACGAGATAATTCACCCCTCCACTTT. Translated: CASSSLGGRDNSPLHF.

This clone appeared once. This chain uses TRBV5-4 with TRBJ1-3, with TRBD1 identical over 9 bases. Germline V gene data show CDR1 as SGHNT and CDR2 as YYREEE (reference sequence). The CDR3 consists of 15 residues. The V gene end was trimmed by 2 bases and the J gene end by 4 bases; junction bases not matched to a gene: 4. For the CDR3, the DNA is TGTGCCAGCAGCTTCGGACAGGGGAGCGGAAACACCATATATTTT. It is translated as CASSFGQGSGNTIYF.

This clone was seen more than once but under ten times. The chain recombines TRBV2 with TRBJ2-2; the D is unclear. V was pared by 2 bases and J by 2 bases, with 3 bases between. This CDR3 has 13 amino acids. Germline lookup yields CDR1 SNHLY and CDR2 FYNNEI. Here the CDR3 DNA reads TGTGCCAGCAGTGAAACTAACACCGGGGAGCTGTTTTTT. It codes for CASSETNTGELFF.

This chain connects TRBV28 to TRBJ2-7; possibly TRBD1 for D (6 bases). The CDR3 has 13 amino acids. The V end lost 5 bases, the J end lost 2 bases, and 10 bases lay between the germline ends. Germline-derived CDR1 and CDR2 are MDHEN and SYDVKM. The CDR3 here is CASSRQDPYEQYF. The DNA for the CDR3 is TGTGCCAGCAGTCGACAGGACCCCTACGAGCAGTACTTC. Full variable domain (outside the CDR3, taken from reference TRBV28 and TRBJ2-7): DVKVTQSSRYLVKRTGEKVFLECVQDMDHENMFWYRQDPGLGLRLIYFSYDVKMKEKGDIPEGYSVSREKKERFSLILESASTNQTSMYLCASSRQDPYEQYFGPGTRLTVT.

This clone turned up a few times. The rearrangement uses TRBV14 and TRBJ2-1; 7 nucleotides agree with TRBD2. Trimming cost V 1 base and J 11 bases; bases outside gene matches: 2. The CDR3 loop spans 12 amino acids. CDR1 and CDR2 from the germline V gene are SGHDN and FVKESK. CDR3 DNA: TGTGCCAGCAGCCAAGTACTAGCGCAGCAGTTCTTC. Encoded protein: CASSQVLAQQFF.

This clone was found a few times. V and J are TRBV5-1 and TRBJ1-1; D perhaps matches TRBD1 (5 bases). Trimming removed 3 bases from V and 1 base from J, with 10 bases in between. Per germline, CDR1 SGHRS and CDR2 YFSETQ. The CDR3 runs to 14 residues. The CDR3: CASSWGPGNTEAFF. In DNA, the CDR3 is TGCGCCAGCAGCTGGGGCCCAGGGAACACTGAAGCTTTCTTT.

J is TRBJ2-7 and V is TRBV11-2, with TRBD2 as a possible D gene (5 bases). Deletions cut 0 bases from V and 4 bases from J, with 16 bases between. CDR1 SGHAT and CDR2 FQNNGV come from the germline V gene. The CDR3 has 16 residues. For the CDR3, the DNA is TGTGCCAGCAGCTTAGATTGGACTCCCCAAGGGTACGAGCAGTACTTC. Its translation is CASSLDWTPQGYEQYF.

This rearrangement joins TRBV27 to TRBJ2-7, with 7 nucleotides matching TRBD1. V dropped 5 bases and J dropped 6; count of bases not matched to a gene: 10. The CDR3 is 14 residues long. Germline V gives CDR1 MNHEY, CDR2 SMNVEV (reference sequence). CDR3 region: CASSPHRGPAEQYF. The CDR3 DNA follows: TGTGCCAGCAGTCCTCACAGGGGCCCCGCCGAGCAGTACTTC.

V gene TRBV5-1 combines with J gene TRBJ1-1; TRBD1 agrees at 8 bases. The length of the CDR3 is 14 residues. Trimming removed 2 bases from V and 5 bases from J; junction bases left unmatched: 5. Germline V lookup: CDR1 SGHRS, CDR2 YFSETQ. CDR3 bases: TGCGCCAGCAGCTTAACACAGGGGGTGACTGAAGCTTTCTTT. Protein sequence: CASSLTQGVTEAFF. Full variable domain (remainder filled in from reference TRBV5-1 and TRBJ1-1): KAGVTQTPRYLIKTRGQQVTLSCSPISGHRSVSWYQQTPGQGLQFLFEYFSETQRNKGNFPGRFSGRQFSNSRSEMNVSTLELGDSALYLCASSLTQGVTEAFFGQGTRLTVV.

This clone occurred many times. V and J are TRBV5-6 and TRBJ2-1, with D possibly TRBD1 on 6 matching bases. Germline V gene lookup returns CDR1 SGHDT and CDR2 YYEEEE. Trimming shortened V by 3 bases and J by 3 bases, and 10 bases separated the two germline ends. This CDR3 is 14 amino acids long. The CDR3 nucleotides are TGTGCCAGCAGCTCTCAGGGGATCTACAATGAGCAGTTCTTC. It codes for CASSSQGIYNEQFF.

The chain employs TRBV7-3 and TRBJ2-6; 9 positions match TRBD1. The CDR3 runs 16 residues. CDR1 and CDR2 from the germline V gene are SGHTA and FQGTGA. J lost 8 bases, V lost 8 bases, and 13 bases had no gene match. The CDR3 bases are TGTGCCAGCGGATCTGGGGAGGGGACAGGGTCCAACGTCCTGACTTTC. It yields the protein CASGSGEGTGSNVLTF.

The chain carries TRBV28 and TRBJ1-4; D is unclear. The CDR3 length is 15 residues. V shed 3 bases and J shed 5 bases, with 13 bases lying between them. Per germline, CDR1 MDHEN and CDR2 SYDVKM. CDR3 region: CASSFPGRYNEKLFF. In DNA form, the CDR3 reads TGTGCCAGCAGTTTCCCGGGGAGGTACAATGAAAAACTGTTTTTT. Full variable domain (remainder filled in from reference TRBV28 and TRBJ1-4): DVKVTQSSRYLVKRTGEKVFLECVQDMDHENMFWYRQDPGLGLRLIYFSYDVKMKEKGDIPEGYSVSREKKERFSLILESASTNQTSMYLCASSFPGRYNEKLFFGSGTQLSVL.

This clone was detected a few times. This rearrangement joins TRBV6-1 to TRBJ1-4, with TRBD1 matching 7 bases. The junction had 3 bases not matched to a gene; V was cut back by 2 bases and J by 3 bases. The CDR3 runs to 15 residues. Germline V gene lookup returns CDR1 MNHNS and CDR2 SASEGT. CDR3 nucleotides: TGTGCCAGCAGTGAATGGGGACAGCCTAATGAAAAACTGTTTTTT. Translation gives CASSEWGQPNEKLFF.

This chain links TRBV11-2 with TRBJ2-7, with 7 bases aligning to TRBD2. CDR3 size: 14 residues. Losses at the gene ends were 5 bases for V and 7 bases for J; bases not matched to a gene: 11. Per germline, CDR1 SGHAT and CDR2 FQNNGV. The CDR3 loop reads CASSPGTGGWEQYF. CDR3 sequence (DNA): TGTGCCAGCAGCCCCGGTACGGGAGGCTGGGAGCAGTACTTC.

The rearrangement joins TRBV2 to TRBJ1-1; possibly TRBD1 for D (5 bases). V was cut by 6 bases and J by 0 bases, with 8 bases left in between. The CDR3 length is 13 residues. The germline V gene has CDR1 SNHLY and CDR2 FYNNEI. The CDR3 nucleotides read TGTGCCAGCAGACCAGGGCTGAACACTGAAGCTTTCTTT. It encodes CASRPGLNTEAFF. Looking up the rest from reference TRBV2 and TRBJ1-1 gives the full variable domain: EPEVTQTPSHQVTQMGQEVILRCVPISNHLYFYWYRQILGQKVEFLVSFYNNEISEKSEIFDDQFSVERPDGSNFTLKIRSTKLEDSAMYFCASRPGLNTEAFFGQGTRLTVV.

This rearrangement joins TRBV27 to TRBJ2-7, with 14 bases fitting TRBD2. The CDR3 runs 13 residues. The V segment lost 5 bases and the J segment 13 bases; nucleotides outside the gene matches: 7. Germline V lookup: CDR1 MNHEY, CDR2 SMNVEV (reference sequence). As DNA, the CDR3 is TGTGCCAGCAGTGGACTAGCGGGAGGCGGACCCTACTTC. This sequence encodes CASSGLAGGGPYF.

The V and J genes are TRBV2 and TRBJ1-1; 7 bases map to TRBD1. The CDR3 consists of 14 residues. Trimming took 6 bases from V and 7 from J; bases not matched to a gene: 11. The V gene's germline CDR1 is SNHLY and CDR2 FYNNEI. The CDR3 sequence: CASRTPGTVLEAFF. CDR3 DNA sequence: TGTGCCAGCAGAACCCCCGGGACAGTACTTGAAGCTTTCTTT.

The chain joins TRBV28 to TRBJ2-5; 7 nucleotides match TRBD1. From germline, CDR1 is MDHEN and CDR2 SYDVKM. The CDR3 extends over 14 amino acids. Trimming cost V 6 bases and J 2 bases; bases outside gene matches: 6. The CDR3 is CASSPTGSQETQYF. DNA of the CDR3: TGTGCCAGCAGCCCGACAGGGTCACAAGAGACCCAGTACTTC. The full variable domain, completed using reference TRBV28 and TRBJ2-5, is DVKVTQSSRYLVKRTGEKVFLECVQDMDHENMFWYRQDPGLGLRLIYFSYDVKMKEKGDIPEGYSVSREKKERFSLILESASTNQTSMYLCASSPTGSQETQYFGPGTRLLVL.

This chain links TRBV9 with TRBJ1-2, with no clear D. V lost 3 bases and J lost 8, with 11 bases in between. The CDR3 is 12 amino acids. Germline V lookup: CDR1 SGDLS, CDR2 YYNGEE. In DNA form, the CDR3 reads TGTGCCAGCAGCGGCCCCCCGGGGGGCTACACCTTC. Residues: CASSGPPGGYTF.

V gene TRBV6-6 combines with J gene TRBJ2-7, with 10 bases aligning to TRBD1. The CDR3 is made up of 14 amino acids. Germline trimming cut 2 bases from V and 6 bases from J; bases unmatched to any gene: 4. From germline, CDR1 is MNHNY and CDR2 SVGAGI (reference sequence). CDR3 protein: CASSYGTGAIEQYF. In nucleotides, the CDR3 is TGTGCCAGCAGTTACGGGACAGGGGCGATCGAGCAGTACTTC.

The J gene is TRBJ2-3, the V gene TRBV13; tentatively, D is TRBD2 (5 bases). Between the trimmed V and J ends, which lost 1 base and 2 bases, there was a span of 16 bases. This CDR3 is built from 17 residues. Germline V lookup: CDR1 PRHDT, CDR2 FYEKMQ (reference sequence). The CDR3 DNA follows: TGTGCCAGCAGCTTAGAGTATAACGGGGAAACCACAGATACGCAGTATTTT. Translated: CASSLEYNGETTDTQYF.

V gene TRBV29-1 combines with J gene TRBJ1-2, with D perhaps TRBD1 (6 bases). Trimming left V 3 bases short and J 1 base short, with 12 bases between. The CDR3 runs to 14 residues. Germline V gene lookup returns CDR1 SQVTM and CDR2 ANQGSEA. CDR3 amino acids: CSVDRDINNYGYTF. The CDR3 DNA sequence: TGCAGCGTTGATAGGGACATAAATAACTATGGCTACACCTTC.

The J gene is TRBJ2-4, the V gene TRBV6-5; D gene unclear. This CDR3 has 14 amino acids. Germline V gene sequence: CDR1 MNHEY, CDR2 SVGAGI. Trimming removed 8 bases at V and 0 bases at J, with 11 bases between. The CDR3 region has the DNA TGTGCCAGCCGCCTGGGCAGAGCCAAAAACATTCAGTACTTC. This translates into CASRLGRAKNIQYF.

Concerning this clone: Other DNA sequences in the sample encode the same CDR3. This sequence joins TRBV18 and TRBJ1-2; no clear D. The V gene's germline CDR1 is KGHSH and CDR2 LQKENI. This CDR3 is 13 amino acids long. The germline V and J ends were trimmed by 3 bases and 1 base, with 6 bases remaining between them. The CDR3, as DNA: TGTGCCAGCTCACCGGGAGGTAACTATGGCTACACCTTC. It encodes CASSPGGNYGYTF.

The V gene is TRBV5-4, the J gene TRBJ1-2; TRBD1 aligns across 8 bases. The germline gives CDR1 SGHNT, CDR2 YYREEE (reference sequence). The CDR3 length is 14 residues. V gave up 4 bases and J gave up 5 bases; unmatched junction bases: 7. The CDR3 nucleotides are TGTGCCAGCAGCCCGGGACAGGTCTTATATGGCTACACCTTC. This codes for CASSPGQVLYGYTF.